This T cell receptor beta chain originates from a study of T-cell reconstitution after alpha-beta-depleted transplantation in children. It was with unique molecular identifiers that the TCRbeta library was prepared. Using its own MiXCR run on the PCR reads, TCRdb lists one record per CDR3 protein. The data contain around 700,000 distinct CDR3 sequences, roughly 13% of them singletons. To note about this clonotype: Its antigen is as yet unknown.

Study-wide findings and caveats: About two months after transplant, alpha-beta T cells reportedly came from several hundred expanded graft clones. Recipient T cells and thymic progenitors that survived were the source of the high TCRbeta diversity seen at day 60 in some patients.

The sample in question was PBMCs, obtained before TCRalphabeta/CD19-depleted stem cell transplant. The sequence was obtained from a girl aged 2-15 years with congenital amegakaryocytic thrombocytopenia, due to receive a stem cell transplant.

CDR3 region: CSARSTSGSFYNEQFF. Written as DNA, the CDR3 is TGCAGTGCTAGATCAACTAGCGGGAGCTTCTACAATGAGCAGTTCTTC. The chain recombines TRBV20-1 with TRBJ2-1; 11 bases are a match to TRBD2. The CDR3 totals 16 residues. The trim removed 2 bases at V and 3 bases at J, leaving 6 bases unmatched. Germline V gene data show CDR1 as DFQATT and CDR2 as SNEGSKA (reference sequence).